Given below is one TCR beta chain in context. With 2 bases removed from V and 5 bases from J, the gap between germline ends came to 14 bases. CDR3 size: 15 residues. The V gene's germline CDR1 is SGDLS and CDR2 YYNGEE. The sample originates from a study of blood T cell repertoires in COVID-19. Whole-study context: Italy, Spain and the United States were the sources of the convalescent and acute COVID-19 samples. The analysed material was cDNA or gDNA that came from T cells, B-cell-depleted T cells, or PBMCs.

In the original analysis: Amplification with reference gene primers provided the estimates of nucleated cell counts. The method was immunoSEQ multiplex PCR; TCRdb's version includes in-frame clones alone and lacks a portion of them. D and trimming were read from the DNA, whereas the V and J calls and clone size are those reported in that table. Here the sample spans 100,000 to 130,000 clones, 75% to 95% being singletons. This sequence was found in a woman younger than 45 with acute or convalescent COVID-19. The sequencing sample was made of peripheral blood. The chain couples TRBV9 to TRBJ2-1; D perhaps matches TRBD1 (6 bases). The CDR3, as DNA: TGTGCCAGCAGCGTCAACACAGGGTCCCACAATGAGCAGTTCTTC. Protein product: CASSVNTGSHNEQFF.